This T cell receptor (beta chain) was obtained from a study of CD8 T cells in ankylosing spondylitis. The table lists this clonotype with many counts. The antigen is unknown. Study-level points and caveats: The authors reported significant enrichment of disease-linked clones in matched ankylosing spondylitis synovial fluid. One TCR beta motif, made up of 7 or 8 highly homologous variants, appeared characteristic of ankylosing spondylitis blood. Disease-linked clones displayed a CD8+ phenotype and appeared relatively rarely in peripheral blood.

Preparation of TCR beta libraries was done by quantitative 5'-RACE with molecular barcodes. TCRdb reprocessed the 5' RACE reads via MiXCR and lists one record per CDR3 protein. The sample holds some 200,000 distinct CDR3 sequences, about 7% seen once. Germline CDR1 is SGHVS and CDR2 is FQNEAQ. V was cut by 2 bases and J by 6 bases, with 12 bases left in between. The CDR3 is 14 residues long. The sample was blood, either unsorted or a sorted T cell fraction (not recorded which). The sequence was obtained from a male donor with ankylosing spondylitis. The chain recombines TRBV7-8 with TRBJ2-3, with D maybe TRBD2 (5 bases). In nucleotides, the CDR3 is TGTGCCAGCAGCTTAAGCCCGGGATCCGATACGCAGTATTTT. Translation: CASSLSPGSDTQYF.